This TCR beta chain was identified during a study of T cells in Graves' hyperthyroidism and ophthalmopathy. Newly diagnosed patients aged 18 to 65 had hyperthyroidism of under 2 months' duration. Uncontrolled infection, other autoimmune disease, pregnancy or lactation led to exclusion. The diagnoses drew upon clinical symptoms, serum thyroxine and TRAb, thyroid ultrasound and orbital computed tomography. Sampled blood dates from first hyperthyroidism diagnosis, and it precedes any ophthalmopathy symptoms. The V gene end was trimmed by 7 bases and the J gene end by 4 bases; junction bases not matched to a gene: 12. The CDR3 is made up of 15 amino acids. This clonotype came up once. Amplification of TCR beta CDR3 regions used RNA as the template. The TCR CDR3 was amplified in a first-round RT-PCR using the HTBI primer set. A single record per CDR3 protein comes from TCRdb applying MiXCR to the multiplex PCR reads. The sample has hundreds of thousands of distinct CDR3 sequences, 25% seen once.

Source material: blood. V is TRBV12-3 or TRBV12-4 and J is TRBJ1-2, with 7 bases lining up with TRBD1. This sequence originates from a man aged 40-49 years with Graves' hyperthyroidism that later progressed to Graves' ophthalmopathy. Written as DNA, the CDR3 is TGTGCCAGCATACCGGCGGGGACAGATATCTATGGCTACACCTTC. The encoded protein is CASIPAGTDIYGYTF.